These 5 T cell receptor beta chains were sequenced from one sample in a study of shared clonotypes between healthy human individuals. Repertoires were generated with immunoSEQ multiplex PCR, while TCRdb's copy carries only in-frame clones and drops some. The sample lists a few million clones; under 95% were seen once. The sequencing sample was made of naive CD4+ T cells from PBMCs. Subset in this sample: CD45RA+ positively selected. All receptors derive from a man aged 18 to 30 in good health. Some clones in this sample may be carry-over from other donors' samples.

This rearrangement joins TRBV6-6 to TRBJ1-3; 9 nucleotides line up with TRBD1. The CDR3 loop spans 16 amino acids. Germline V CDR1 and CDR2: MNHNY, SVGAGI (reference sequence). The V and J ends lost 5 bases and 0 bases, in that order; junction bases with no gene match: 5. The CDR3 DNA is TGTGCCAGCAGTCTCACAGGGGGCAGCTCTGGAAACACCATATATTTT. Protein sequence: CASSLTGGSSGNTIYF.

V gene TRBV5-1 combines with J gene TRBJ2-7, with D hard to call. CDR3 length: 14 residues. The germline CDR1 and CDR2 sequences are SGHRS and YFSETQ. The V and J ends lost 1 base and 2 bases respectively, with 10 bases between them. The CDR3 DNA follows: TGCGCCAGCAGCTTGAGCTTCGGACCCTACGAGCAGTACTTC. As protein: CASSLSFGPYEQYF.

This clone was detected only once. This chain uses TRBV11-2 with TRBJ2-2; 14 nucleotides align to TRBD2. With 1 base clipped from V and 5 bases from J, the junction kept 6 bases outside the gene matches. This CDR3 has 18 amino acids. Looked up from germline, CDR1 is SGHAT and CDR2 is FQNNGV. The CDR3 sequence: CASSLVTSGRGVTGELFF. The CDR3 nucleotides are TGTGCCAGCAGCTTAGTGACTAGCGGGAGGGGAGTAACCGGGGAGCTGTTTTTT. Combining the CDR3 with reference TRBV11-2 and TRBJ2-2 gives the whole variable domain EAGVAQSPRYKIIEKRQSVAFWCNPISGHATLYWYQQILGQGPKLLIQFQNNGVVDDSQLPKDRFSAERLKGVDSTLKIQPAKLEDSAVYLCASSLVTSGRGVTGELFFGEGSRLTVL.

This chain links TRBV25-1 with TRBJ1-2; 9 positions match TRBD1. V lost 2 bases to trimming and J lost 6 bases; unmatched junction nucleotides: 7. CDR3 length equals 15 residues. Per germline, CDR1 MGHDK and CDR2 SYGVNS. CDR3 in DNA: TGTGCCAGCAGTGAAACAGGGGGCGAAATGAATGGCTACACCTTC. Its translation: CASSETGGEMNGYTF.

The rearrangement joins TRBV15 to TRBJ2-3; D perhaps matches TRBD2 (5 bases). The CDR3 sequence is 13 residues long. Trimming cost V 2 bases and J 4 bases, with 7 bases left between them. CDR1 LNHNV and CDR2 YYDKDF come from the germline V gene (reference sequence). CDR3 protein: CATSRKLADTQYF. As DNA, the CDR3 is TGTGCCACCAGCAGAAAACTAGCAGATACGCAGTATTTT.